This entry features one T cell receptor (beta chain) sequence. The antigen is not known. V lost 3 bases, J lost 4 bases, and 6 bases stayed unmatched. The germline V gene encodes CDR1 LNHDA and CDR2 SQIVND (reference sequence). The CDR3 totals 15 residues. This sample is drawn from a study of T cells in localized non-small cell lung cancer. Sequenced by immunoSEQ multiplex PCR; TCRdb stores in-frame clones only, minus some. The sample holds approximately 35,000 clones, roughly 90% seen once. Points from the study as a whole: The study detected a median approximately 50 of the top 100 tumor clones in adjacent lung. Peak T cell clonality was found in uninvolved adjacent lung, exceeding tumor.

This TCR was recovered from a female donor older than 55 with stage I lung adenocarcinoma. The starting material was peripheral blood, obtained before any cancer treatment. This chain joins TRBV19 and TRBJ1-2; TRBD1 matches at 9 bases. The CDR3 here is CASSMGGQGAYGYTF. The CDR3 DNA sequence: TGTGCCAGTAGTATGGGGGGACAGGGTGCCTATGGCTACACCTTC. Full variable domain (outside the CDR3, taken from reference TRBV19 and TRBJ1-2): DGGITQSPKYLFRKEGQNVTLSCEQNLNHDAMYWYRQDPGQGLRLIYYSQIVNDFQKGDIAEGYSVSREKKESFPLTVTSAQKNPTAFYLCASSMGGQGAYGYTFGSGTRLTVV.